The present TCR beta chain was sequenced within a study of blood T cell repertoires in COVID-19. Sequenced by immunoSEQ multiplex PCR; TCRdb stores in-frame clones only, minus some. The sample consists of about 110,000 clones, about 76% of them appearing once. Sequenced input: peripheral blood. The receptor's source is a woman in her seventies with acute or convalescent COVID-19.

CDR3 bases: TGTGCCTGGAGTGGTGGGACAGCTTACGAGCAGTACTTC. Amino acids: CAWSGGTAYEQYF. The rearrangement uses TRBV30 and TRBJ2-7; 7 nucleotides agree with TRBD1. The V gene end was trimmed by 1 base and the J gene end by 4 bases; junction bases not matched to a gene: 4. Germline CDR1 GTSNPN, CDR2 SVGIG (reference sequence). The CDR3 contains 13 residues. Based on the CDR3 plus reference TRBV30 and TRBJ2-7, the full variable domain is SQTIHQWPATLVQPVGSPLSLECTVEGTSNPNLYWYRQAAGRGLQLLFYSVGIGQISSEVPQNLSASRPQDRQFILSSKKLLLSDSGFYLCAWSGGTAYEQYFGPGTRLTVT.